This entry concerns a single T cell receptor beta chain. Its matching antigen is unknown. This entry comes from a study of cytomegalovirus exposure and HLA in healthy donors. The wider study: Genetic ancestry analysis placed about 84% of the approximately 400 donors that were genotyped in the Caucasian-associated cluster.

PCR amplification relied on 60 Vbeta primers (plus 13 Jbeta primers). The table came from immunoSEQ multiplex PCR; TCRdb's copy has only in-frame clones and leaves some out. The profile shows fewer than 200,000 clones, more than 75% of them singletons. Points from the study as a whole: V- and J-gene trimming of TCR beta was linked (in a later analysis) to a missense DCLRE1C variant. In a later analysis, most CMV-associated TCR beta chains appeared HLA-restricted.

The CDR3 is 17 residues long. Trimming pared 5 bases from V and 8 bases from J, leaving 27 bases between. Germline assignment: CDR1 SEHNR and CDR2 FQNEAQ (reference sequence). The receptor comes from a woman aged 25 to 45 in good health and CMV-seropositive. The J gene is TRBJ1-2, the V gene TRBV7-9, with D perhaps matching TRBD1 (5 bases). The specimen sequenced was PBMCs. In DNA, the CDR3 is TGTGCCAGCAGCCGTCTGCCCGGGAGCAGGGACCGGGAGGGCTACACCTTC. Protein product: CASSRLPGSRDREGYTF.